This TCR beta chain stems from a study of breast tumors, draining lymph nodes, adjacent tissues. Study observations and caveats: Compared with lymph nodes, tumors were less diverse; compared with nontumor tissue, more.

About this clonotype: Its antigen is currently unknown.

Per germline, CDR1 MGHRA and CDR2 YSYEKL. This CDR3 is built from 17 residues. Trimming removed 1 base at V and 0 bases at J, with 12 bases between. TCRdb re-called the multiplex PCR reads through MiXCR, storing one row per CDR3 protein. The table lists 190,000 or so distinct CDR3 sequences, 31% of them singletons, with 4% to 5.5% in the top ten. Samples came from axillary lymph nodes draining the breast cancer. Sequencing was carried out using axillary lymph node tissue. The chain links TRBV4-1 to TRBJ1-4; possible D gene TRBD1, 6 bases. The sequence came from a female donor with breast cancer. Some clones in this sample may be carry-over from other donors' samples. The DNA of the CDR3 is TGCGCCAGCAGCCAAGTCCCAGGGGCCACAACTAATGAAAAACTGTTTTTT. Protein sequence: CASSQVPGATTNEKLFF.